Shown below are 17 T cell receptor beta chains from a single sample sequenced in a study of spatial heterogeneity in lung cancer. Time point described: sample taken at primary tumor resection. Whole RNA from tumor, nontumor lung or frozen PBMC was sequenced unsorted. MiXCR, run by TCRdb on the 5' RACE reads, gives a single entry per CDR3 protein. Altogether 50,000 to 55,000 distinct CDR3 sequences are present, over 5.5% being singletons, with the ten largest covering approximately 2.9%. The sample here was PBMCs, taken at surgery. The origin of the receptors is a female donor with early-stage non-small cell lung cancer.

This clonotype was seen repeatedly, ten times or more. The rearrangement links TRBV10-3 to TRBJ2-5; TRBD2 aligns across 7 bases. Germline CDR1 and CDR2: ENHRY and SYGVKD. Unmatched junction bases numbered 9, after V lost 4 bases and J lost 1 base. The CDR3 runs to 16 residues. CDR3 bases: TGTGCCATCAGTGGAGGAAATGGGACTATCCAAGAGACCCAGTACTTC. This translates into CAISGGNGTIQETQYF.

This clonotype was observed many times. The chain joins TRBV28 to TRBJ1-4; D is ambiguous. The CDR3 extends over 11 amino acids. In germline, CDR1 is MDHEN, CDR2 SYDVKM. V gave up 6 bases and J gave up 7 bases, with 6 bases separating them. The CDR3 here is CASRAFEKLFF. The CDR3 region has the DNA TGTGCCAGCAGGGCTTTTGAAAAACTGTTTTTT.

This clonotype was counted ten times or more. This chain links TRBV12-3 or TRBV12-4 with TRBJ2-1; TRBD2 aligns across 11 bases. Germline trimming cut 6 bases from V and 6 bases from J; bases unmatched to any gene: 7. The CDR3 is made up of 15 amino acids. The chain's CDR3 is CASSFSGGAFNEQFF. The CDR3 nucleotides are TGTGCCAGCAGCTTTAGCGGGGGGGCCTTCAATGAGCAGTTCTTC.

This clonotype was seen at least ten times. The chain is built from TRBV29-1 and TRBJ1-3; D is unresolved. Per germline, CDR1 SQVTM and CDR2 ANQGSEA. Trimming pared 7 bases from V and 4 bases from J, leaving 8 bases between. The CDR3 consists of 11 residues. CDR3 loop: CSAGLGNTIYF. CDR3 sequence (DNA): TGCAGCGCCGGACTCGGAAACACCATATATTTT.

This clonotype appeared many times. The chain is built from TRBV5-1 and TRBJ2-7; 8 bases line up with TRBD1. The CDR3 has 14 residues. Losses at the gene ends were 6 bases for V and 3 bases for J; bases not matched to a gene: 8. Germline V gene data show CDR1 as SGHRS and CDR2 as YFSETQ. In nucleotides, the CDR3 is TGCGCCAGCAAAGAGACAGGGGCTTACTACGAGCAGTACTTC. It encodes CASKETGAYYEQYF.

Many counts were recorded for this clonotype. The chain carries TRBV4-3 and TRBJ1-2; the match to TRBD1 covers 8 bases. This CDR3 comprises 16 residues. Germline assignment: CDR1 LGHNA and CDR2 YSLEER. The junction had 6 bases not matched to a gene; V was cut back by 0 bases and J by 3 bases. The CDR3 protein is CASSQDAGQDYYGYTF. As DNA, the CDR3 is TGCGCCAGCAGCCAAGACGCGGGACAGGACTACTATGGCTACACCTTC.

In its sample, this clonotype was seen a few times. This chain links TRBV6-2 or TRBV6-3 with TRBJ1-5, with D unresolved. This CDR3 region has 13 residues. V was pared by 6 bases and J by 7 bases, with 13 bases between. Germline V gene lookup returns CDR1 MNHEY and CDR2 SVGEGT. CDR3 residues: CASRWTEGQPQHF. DNA of the CDR3: TGTGCCAGCAGGTGGACGGAGGGACAGCCCCAGCATTTT.

The chain combines TRBV3-1 with TRBJ1-1; 7 positions match TRBD1. Germline V gene lookup returns CDR1 LGHDT and CDR2 YNNKEL (reference sequence). The CDR3 is 14 amino acids. The J segment lost 2 bases and the V segment lost 4 bases, leaving 4 bases of the junction unmatched. CDR3 in amino acids: CASSPRQGNTEAFF. Written as DNA, the CDR3 is TGTGCCAGCAGCCCTCGACAGGGAAACACTGAAGCTTTCTTT.

This clonotype came up many times. The rearrangement uses TRBV6-1 and TRBJ2-7; 9 bases align to TRBD1. This CDR3 is built from 13 residues. J gave up 2 bases and V 10 bases, and 6 bases lay outside the gene matches. Germline CDR1 is MNHNS and CDR2 is SASEGT. The CDR3 protein is CATNRDRAYEQYF. The CDR3 nucleotides are TGTGCCACAAACCGGGACAGGGCCTACGAGCAGTACTTC.

This clonotype appeared many times. The chain links TRBV25-1 to TRBJ2-7; D call uncertain. The germline V and J ends were trimmed by 4 bases and 4 bases, with 5 bases remaining between them. This CDR3 region has 11 residues. The germline gives CDR1 MGHDK, CDR2 SYGVNS. The CDR3 spells CASSVIYEQYF. The CDR3 coding sequence is TGTGCCAGCAGTGTCATTTACGAGCAGTACTTC.

At least ten counts were recorded for this clonotype. The chain recombines TRBV20-1 with TRBJ1-1, with no clear D. Trimming cost V 4 bases and J 9 bases, with 12 bases left between them. This CDR3 region has 11 residues. The germline gives CDR1 DFQATT, CDR2 SNEGSKA (reference sequence). The CDR3 region has the DNA TGCAGTGCTATTTCTACTGGGAAAGCTTTCTTT. Translated: CSAISTGKAFF.

This clonotype came up many times. The chain combines TRBV29-1 with TRBJ1-1; D is perhaps TRBD1 (6 bases). Looked up from germline, CDR1 is SQVTM and CDR2 is ANQGSEA. This CDR3 is built from 12 residues. The V end was cut by 1 base, the J end by 4 bases, with 7 bases between. The CDR3 nucleotides read TGCAGCGTTGAAGGGGGGGCCACTGAAGCTTTCTTT. Encoded protein: CSVEGGATEAFF.

Ten or more counts support this clonotype. The chain recombines TRBV7-8 with TRBJ1-1; D not certain. Germline CDR1 SGHVS, CDR2 FQNEAQ. CDR3 length equals 16 residues. V was pared by 1 base and J by 1 base, with 13 bases between. The CDR3 DNA reads as TGTGCCAGCAGCTTAGGGACTTTATTCACGAACACTGAAGCTTTCTTT. This encodes CASSLGTLFTNTEAFF. Drawing the rest from reference TRBV7-8 and TRBJ1-1, the complete variable domain is GAGVSQSPRYKVAKRGQDVALRCDPISGHVSLFWYQQALGQGPEFLTYFQNEAQLDKSGLPSDRFFAERPEGSVSTLKIQRTQQEDSAVYLCASSLGTLFTNTEAFFGQGTRLTVV.

In its sample, this clonotype was seen a few times. The chain couples TRBV5-1 to TRBJ2-3, with TRBD2 matching over 9 bases. Germline V CDR1 and CDR2: SGHRS, YFSETQ. CDR3 size: 15 residues. With 4 bases clipped from V and 2 bases from J, the junction kept 5 bases outside the gene matches. The CDR3 DNA reads as TGCGCCAGCAGCCCCCTAGCGGGGCCCACAGATACGCAGTATTTT. It specifies CASSPLAGPTDTQYF.

The chain uses TRBV7-2 and TRBJ1-1; D gene ambiguous. V was pared by 5 bases and J by 2 bases, with 9 bases between. Germline V gives CDR1 SGHTA, CDR2 FQGNSA. This CDR3 is 13 amino acids long. The CDR3 DNA follows: TGTGCCAGCAGCATGCAGCGAAACACTGAAGCTTTCTTT. Translating it yields CASSMQRNTEAFF.

The chain carries TRBV2 and TRBJ2-5; D remains unclear. The CDR3 sequence is 17 residues long. CDR1 and CDR2 from the germline V gene are SNHLY and FYNNEI. V was trimmed by 1 base and J by 4 bases, leaving 19 bases between them. This CDR3 reads CASSEGALGPAAETQYF. Written as DNA, the CDR3 is TGTGCCAGCAGTGAAGGGGCCTTGGGCCCCGCTGCAGAGACCCAGTACTTC.

This clonotype was picked up many times. The chain carries TRBV6-2 or TRBV6-3 and TRBJ2-5, with D hard to call. The CDR3 consists of 14 residues. Germline V lookup: CDR1 MNHEY, CDR2 SVGEGT. The germline V and J ends were trimmed by 4 bases and 3 bases, with 12 bases remaining between them. The CDR3 spells CASSFGLPEETQYF. CDR3 in DNA: TGTGCCAGCAGTTTCGGGCTACCCGAAGAGACCCAGTACTTC.